In its sample, the clone carrying this T cell receptor (beta chain) was seen a few times. Its antigen is still unknown. This sample is part of a study of cytomegalovirus exposure and HLA in healthy donors. The germline gives CDR1 MNHNY, CDR2 SVGAGI (reference sequence). J was trimmed by 5 bases and V by 2 bases; bases with no gene match: 7. This CDR3 is 16 amino acids long. Donors likely had unrecorded immune exposures despite being nominally healthy when sampled. Regarding the study as a whole: Researchers reportedly found TCR beta sequences accurately predicted most subjects' HLA-A and HLA-B alleles. Using the classifier, cytomegalovirus status was reportedly diagnosed with high specificity and sensitivity. V- and J-gene trimming of TCR beta was linked (in a later analysis) to a missense DCLRE1C variant.

Primers included in the PCR were 60 Vbeta and 13 Jbeta primers. Clones were sequenced by immunoSEQ multiplex PCR, and TCRdb holds only the in-frame ones, with some missing. The sample consists of around 140,000 clones, about 74% of them appearing once. The sample taken for sequencing was PBMCs. This TCR came from a male donor in good health and CMV-seronegative. The V gene is TRBV6-6, the J gene TRBJ2-4, with 9 bases fitting TRBD2. CDR3 sequence: CASSYSSSGGQNIQYF. CDR3 coding DNA: TGTGCCAGCAGTTACAGTAGCAGCGGGGGGCAAAACATTCAGTACTTC.